Here is one T cell receptor (beta chain) with its context. The sample comes from a study of blood T cell repertoires in COVID-19. Original data processing: The assay estimated nucleated cells by amplifying reference gene primers. The table came from immunoSEQ multiplex PCR; TCRdb's copy has only in-frame clones and leaves some out. V and J calls plus clone size are reproduced from that table; the DNA served to infer D and trimming. The repertoire includes under 85,000 clones, 85% of them detected once, and 5.1% sits in the top ten. Germline values: CDR1 LGHNA, CDR2 YSLEER. This CDR3 contains 16 residues. V shed 1 base, J shed 5 bases, and the junction held 6 bases outside the gene matches.

The genes are TRBV4-3 and TRBJ2-2; 8 bases fit TRBD2. Material for sequencing was peripheral blood. The clonotype comes from a man at least 80 years old with acute or convalescent COVID-19. The CDR3 reads CASSQAHSGDTGELFF. CDR3 DNA sequence: TGCGCCAGCAGCCAAGCTCATAGCGGGGATACCGGGGAGCTGTTTTTT.